These 12 T cell receptor beta chains were sequenced from one sample in a study of monozygotic twins with cystic fibrosis. Clones were read by immunoSEQ multiplex PCR, and TCRdb kept only the in-frame ones, dropping some. The table lists more than 11,000 clones, around 87% of them singletons. Sequencing was carried out using blood. The source of these receptors is a boy aged 5 to 17 with cystic fibrosis.

This clone was seen a few times. V and J are TRBV18 and TRBJ2-7, with 10 positions matching TRBD1. This CDR3 contains 14 residues. The germline V gene has CDR1 KGHSH and CDR2 LQKENI. V lost 2 bases, J lost 5 bases, and 3 bases stayed unmatched. In DNA, the CDR3 is TGTGCCAGCTCACCAGCGACAGGGGGCGACGAGCAGTACTTC. It is translated as CASSPATGGDEQYF.

The chain employs TRBV19 and TRBJ2-7; tentatively, D is TRBD1 (6 bases). CDR1 is LNHDA and CDR2 is SQIVND in the germline V gene (reference sequence). CDR3 length: 12 amino acids. V lost 3 bases to trimming and J lost 4 bases, with 7 bases between them. The CDR3 DNA follows: TGTGCCAGTAGTATCGGGACATACGAGCAGTACTTC. Encoded protein: CASSIGTYEQYF. Variable domain in full (rest from reference TRBV19 and TRBJ2-7): DGGITQSPKYLFRKEGQNVTLSCEQNLNHDAMYWYRQDPGQGLRLIYYSQIVNDFQKGDIAEGYSVSREKKESFPLTVTSAQKNPTAFYLCASSIGTYEQYFGPGTRLTVT.

This sequence joins TRBV4-1 and TRBJ1-5, with TRBD1 identical over 8 bases. The CDR3 covers 17 residues. The germline V gene has CDR1 MGHRA and CDR2 YSYEKL. Trimming cost V 0 bases and J 4 bases; bases outside gene matches: 8. CDR3 nucleotides: TGCGCCAGCAGCCAAGAAGGACAGGGAAGGGGTAATCAGCCCCAGCATTTT. Protein: CASSQEGQGRGNQPQHF.

The chain employs TRBV19 and TRBJ1-2; no reliable D call. The CDR3 length is 14 residues. From germline, CDR1 is LNHDA and CDR2 SQIVND (reference sequence). Trimming stripped 3 bases from V and 8 bases from J, with 16 bases between. The CDR3 is CASSIPMPSTGYTF. The CDR3 bases are TGTGCCAGTAGTATTCCCATGCCGAGTACCGGCTACACCTTC.

The genes are TRBV25-1 and TRBJ2-7, with D perhaps matching TRBD2 (5 bases). The CDR3 is 16 amino acids. The V and J ends lost 3 bases and 3 bases respectively, with 18 bases between them. Germline V gene data show CDR1 as MGHDK and CDR2 as SYGVNS. This CDR3 reads CASSEAPGLTVYEQYF. CDR3 sequence (DNA): TGTGCCAGCAGTGAGGCCCCCGGACTCACGGTCTACGAGCAGTACTTC.

The rearrangement joins TRBV18 to TRBJ1-1; D is unresolved. With 3 bases removed from V and 7 bases from J, the gap between germline ends came to 15 bases. Germline loops: CDR1 KGHSH, CDR2 LQKENI. The CDR3 has 14 amino acids. The CDR3 sequence is CASSPSRSQLEAFF. The DNA for the CDR3 is TGTGCCAGCTCACCGTCCCGATCACAGCTTGAAGCTTTCTTT. The variable domain in full, with the rest retrieved from reference TRBV18 and TRBJ1-1, is NAGVMQNPRHLVRRRGQEARLRCSPMKGHSHVYWYRQLPEEGLKFMVYLQKENIIDESGMPKERFSAEFPKEGPSILRIQQVVRGDSAAYFCASSPSRSQLEAFFGQGTRLTVV.

The chain uses TRBV27 and TRBJ2-7, with D possibly being TRBD1 (6 bases). The V gene lost 6 bases and the J gene lost 0 bases, with 24 bases spanning the gap. From germline, CDR1 is MNHEY and CDR2 SMNVEV (reference sequence). The CDR3 runs 18 residues. DNA of the CDR3: TGTGCCAGCAGCCGCAAATCCGGGACAACCCAGGGCTCCTACGAGCAGTACTTC. Amino acids: CASSRKSGTTQGSYEQYF.

This clone appeared a few times. The chain employs TRBV6-1 and TRBJ2-2, with D hard to call. CDR1 and CDR2 (germline): MNHNS, SASEGT. The CDR3 sequence is 13 residues long. V lost 2 bases to trimming and J lost 3 bases, with 4 bases between them. CDR3 loop: CASSELDTGELFF. The CDR3 region has the DNA TGTGCCAGCAGTGAATTAGACACCGGGGAGCTGTTTTTT.

The chain employs TRBV30 and TRBJ1-1; D is undetermined. The CDR3 has 13 amino acids. V was shortened by 2 bases and J by 1 base, with 8 bases between the two germline ends. Germline loops: CDR1 GTSNPN, CDR2 SVGIG (reference sequence). CDR3 protein: CAWSIYRNTEAFF. The CDR3 coding sequence is TGTGCCTGGAGTATCTACAGGAACACTGAAGCTTTCTTT.

The V call is TRBV18, the J call TRBJ1-2; possibly TRBD1 for D (5 bases). Germline V gene data show CDR1 as KGHSH and CDR2 as LQKENI. Trimming removed 5 bases from V and 7 bases from J, with 14 bases in between. The CDR3 has 13 residues. CDR3 coding DNA: TGTGCCAGCTCAAATTCTAGGCAGGGTGGCTACACCTTC. Amino acid sequence: CASSNSRQGGYTF.

This chain uses TRBV11-2 with TRBJ2-4; D gene ambiguous. The V end was cut by 2 bases, the J end by 0 bases, with 8 bases between. Germline assignment: CDR1 SGHAT and CDR2 FQNNGV. CDR3 length equals 15 residues. The CDR3 bases are TGTGCCAGCAGCTTACAGTCAATAGCCAAAAACATTCAGTACTTC. Protein product: CASSLQSIAKNIQYF.

In its sample, this clone was seen once. This chain uses TRBV4-2 with TRBJ2-5, with D possibly being TRBD2 (6 bases). The DNA end favors TRBJ2-7, so the J call may be wrong. The germline V gene encodes CDR1 LGHNA and CDR2 YNFKEQ. The CDR3 sequence is 15 residues long. The DNA for the CDR3 is TGTGCCAGCAGCCAGGCTGACGGGAGTTTCCACGAGCAGTACTTC. Translation gives CASSQADGSFHEQYF.